Below, 6 T cell receptor beta chains from the same sample are listed, as sequenced in a study of post-analysis software for immune sequencing data. Study observations and caveats: Relative to controls, patients had 5 or 6 TRBV segments at higher frequency, with TRBV5-6, TRBV5-1 and TRBV20-1 among these.

Antigens of these TCRs are unknown. cDNA libraries of TCR beta carried unique molecular identifiers. MiXCR, run by TCRdb on the PCR reads, gives a single entry per CDR3 protein. The repertoire holds about 820,000 distinct CDR3 sequences, with around 50% as singletons. The specimen sequenced was blood. These receptors came from a girl aged 10-17 years with multiple sclerosis.

This chain uses TRBV20-1 with TRBJ2-4; TRBD2 aligns across 11 bases. Trimming took 6 bases from V and 10 from J; bases not matched to a gene: 14. Germline V gene data show CDR1 as DFQATT and CDR2 as SNEGSKA (reference sequence). This CDR3 comprises 15 residues. This CDR3 reads CSATTSGKREEIQYF. CDR3 nucleotide sequence: TGCAGTGCGACGACTAGCGGGAAGCGTGAAGAAATTCAGTACTTC.

The rearrangement links TRBV5-6 to TRBJ2-4; possibly TRBD2 for D (6 bases). Matching the DNA end better, TRBJ2-7 makes the J call doubtful. Germline-derived CDR1 and CDR2 are SGHDT and YYEEEE. The CDR3 totals 16 residues. CDR3 residues: CASSPTGTSLGYEQYF. For the CDR3, the DNA is TGTGCCAGCAGCCCAACCGGGACTTCCCTCGGCTACGAGCAGTACTTC.

This clonotype was detected only once. This chain connects TRBV5-1 to TRBJ2-6, with D tentatively TRBD1 or TRBD2 (5 bases each). Looked up from germline, CDR1 is SGHRS and CDR2 is YFSETQ. The CDR3 extends over 17 amino acids. The germline V and J ends were trimmed by 1 base and 1 base, with 12 bases remaining between them. DNA for the CDR3: TGCGCCAGCAGCTTGCGCCTCGGGGCATCTGGGGCCAACGTCCTGACTTTC. Translated, it gives CASSLRLGASGANVLTF.

This clonotype came up a few times. This chain joins TRBV12-3 or TRBV12-4 and TRBJ1-2; D may be TRBD1 (6 bases). This CDR3 region has 15 residues. V was cut by 3 bases and J by 7 bases, with 18 bases left in between. CDR3: CASSLTAGHASGYTF. CDR3 DNA sequence: TGTGCCAGCAGTTTGACCGCGGGACACGCCTCTGGCTACACCTTC.

Notes on this clonotype: A single base separates this from a much larger clone, so it may be a read error. This CDR3 is CASRRTDAQYF. The CDR3 DNA reads as TGTGCCAGCAGGCGCACAGATGCGCAGTATTTT. The chain combines TRBV12-3 or TRBV12-4 with TRBJ2-3; D is unclear. The length of the CDR3 is 11 residues.

The gene calls are TRBV12-3 or TRBV12-4 and TRBJ2-7, with D perhaps TRBD1 (5 bases). The CDR3 is 12 residues long. The ends were cut back, 5 bases at V and 7 bases at J, with 12 bases in the middle. In nucleotides, the CDR3 is TGTGCCAGCAGTGGTAGGGGTGAGGAGCAGTACTTC. It yields the protein CASSGRGEEQYF.